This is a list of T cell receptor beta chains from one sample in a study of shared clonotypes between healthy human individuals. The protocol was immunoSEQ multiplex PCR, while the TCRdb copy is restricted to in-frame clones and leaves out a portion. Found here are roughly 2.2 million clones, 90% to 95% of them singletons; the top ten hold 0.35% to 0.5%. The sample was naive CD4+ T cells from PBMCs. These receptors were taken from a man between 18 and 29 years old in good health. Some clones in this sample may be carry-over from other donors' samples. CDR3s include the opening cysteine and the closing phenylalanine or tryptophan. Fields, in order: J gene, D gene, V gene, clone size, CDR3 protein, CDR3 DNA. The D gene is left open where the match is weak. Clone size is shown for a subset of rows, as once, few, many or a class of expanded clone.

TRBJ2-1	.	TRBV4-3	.	CASSPEVQRNEQFF	TGCGCCAGCAGCCCAGAGGTCCAGAGGAATGAGCAGTTCTTC
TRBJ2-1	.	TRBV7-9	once	CASSLTGANEQFF	TGTGCCAGCAGCCTGACCGGGGCTAATGAGCAGTTCTTC
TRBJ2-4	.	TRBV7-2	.	CASSLIPVGIQYF	TGTGCCAGCAGCTTAATCCCTGTTGGCATTCAGTACTTC
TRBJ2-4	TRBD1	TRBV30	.	CAWSTGEHIQYF	TGTGCCTGGAGTACAGGGGAACACATTCAGTACTTC
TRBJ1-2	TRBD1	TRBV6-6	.	CASSRTGGEAYGYTF	TGTGCCAGCAGTAGGACAGGGGGCGAGGCCTATGGCTACACCTTC
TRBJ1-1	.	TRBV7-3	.	CASSLTKGKGTEAFF	TGTGCCAGCAGCTTAACGAAGGGTAAGGGAACTGAAGCTTTCTTT
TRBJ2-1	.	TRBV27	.	CASSLRRAGRNEQFF	TGTGCCAGCAGTTTAAGGCGCGCAGGGAGAAATGAGCAGTTCTTC
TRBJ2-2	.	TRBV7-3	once	CASRATAGGELFF	TGTGCCAGCAGGGCGACTGCGGGCGGGGAGCTGTTTTTT
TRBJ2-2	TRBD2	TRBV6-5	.	CASSSGTRGTGELFF	TGTGCCAGCAGCTCCGGGACTAGGGGGACGGGGGAGCTGTTTTTT
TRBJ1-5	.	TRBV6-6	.	CASSSPESNQPQHF	TGTGCCAGCAGTTCGCCCGAGAGCAATCAGCCCCAGCATTTT
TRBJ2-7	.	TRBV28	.	CASSRGDGLSYEQYF	TGTGCCAGCAGCAGGGGGGACGGATTATCCTACGAGCAGTACTTC
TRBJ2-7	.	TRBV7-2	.	CASSPHYEQYF	TGTGCCAGCAGCCCTCACTACGAGCAGTACTTC
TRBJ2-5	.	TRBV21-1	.	CASSNSGRERETQYF	TGTGCCAGCAGCAATTCTGGTAGGGAACGAGAGACCCAGTACTTC
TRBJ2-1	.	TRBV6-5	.	CASSSREPSENNEQFF	TGTGCCAGCAGTTCCCGAGAGCCTAGCGAGAACAATGAGCAGTTCTTC
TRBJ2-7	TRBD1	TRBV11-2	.	CASSLLTGDYEQYF	TGTGCCAGCAGCTTACTGACAGGGGATTACGAGCAGTACTTC
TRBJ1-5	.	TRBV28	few	CASSSRKPQHF	TGTGCCAGCAGTTCACGTAAGCCCCAGCATTTT
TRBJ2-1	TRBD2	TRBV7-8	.	CASSLRRLAGHNEQFF	TGTGCCAGCAGCTTAAGGCGCCTAGCGGGGCACAATGAGCAGTTCTTC
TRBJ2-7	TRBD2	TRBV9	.	CASSNRPLAGIYEQYF	TGTGCCAGCAGCAACCGCCCGCTAGCGGGGATCTACGAGCAGTACTTC
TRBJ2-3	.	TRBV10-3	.	CAISGAGRGRNTQYF	TGTGCCATCAGTGGGGCAGGGAGAGGGAGAAATACGCAGTATTTT
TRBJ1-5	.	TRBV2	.	CASSEPGLPHF	TGTGCCAGCAGTGAACCGGGACTGCCGCATTTT
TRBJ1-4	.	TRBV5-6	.	CASSFGEKLFF	TGTGCCAGCAGCTTCGGTGAAAAACTGTTTTTT
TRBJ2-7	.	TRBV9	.	CASSVMGGPQQYF	TGTGCCAGCAGCGTAATGGGGGGGCCACAGCAGTACTTC
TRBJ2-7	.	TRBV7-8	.	CASSLLVAAGDHYEQYF	TGTGCCAGCAGCTTATTGGTAGCGGCGGGTGATCACTACGAGCAGTACTTC
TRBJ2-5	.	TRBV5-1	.	CASSLATGQQETQYF	TGCGCCAGCAGCTTGGCCACCGGGCAGCAAGAGACCCAGTACTTC
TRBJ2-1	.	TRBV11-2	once	CASSSLPIIGNEQFF	TGTGCCAGCAGCTCGCTCCCGATAATTGGGAATGAGCAGTTCTTC
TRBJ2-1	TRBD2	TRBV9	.	CASSVPSSGIAGAYNEQFF	TGTGCCAGCAGCGTACCGTCTAGTGGGATAGCGGGGGCATACAATGAGCAGTTCTTC
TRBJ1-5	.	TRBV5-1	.	CASSYTGLVGQPQHF	TGCGCCAGCAGTTATACCGGGCTCGTGGGCCAGCCCCAGCATTTT
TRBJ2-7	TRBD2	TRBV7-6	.	CASSLSGGEEQYF	TGTGCCAGCAGCTTATCGGGGGGAGAAGAGCAGTACTTC
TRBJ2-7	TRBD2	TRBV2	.	CASSDWRESNEQYF	TGTGCCAGCAGTGATTGGCGGGAGTCGAACGAGCAGTACTTC